What follows are 8 T cell receptor beta chains derived from one specimen sequenced in a study of blood T cell repertoires in COVID-19. The method was immunoSEQ multiplex PCR; TCRdb's version includes in-frame clones alone and lacks a portion of them. The sample lists about 270,000 clones; approximately 77% were seen once. The sample comprised peripheral blood. Receptor source: a young woman with acute or convalescent COVID-19.

This rearrangement joins TRBV5-6 to TRBJ2-7; 10 nucleotides align to TRBD1. Germline trimming cut 3 bases from V and 4 bases from J; bases unmatched to any gene: 7. The germline V gene encodes CDR1 SGHDT and CDR2 YYEEEE. The CDR3 contains 15 residues. CDR3 nucleotide sequence: TGTGCCAGCAGCTCGACAGGGGGCTTTTTATACGAGCAGTACTTC. This encodes CASSSTGGFLYEQYF.

J is TRBJ2-1 and V is TRBV28, with 10 bases that match TRBD1. This CDR3 contains 16 residues. Germline V gives CDR1 MDHEN, CDR2 SYDVKM. J was trimmed by 8 bases and V by 6 bases; bases with no gene match: 13. CDR3: CASSYHTGTGADEQFF. CDR3 sequence (DNA): TGTGCCAGCAGCTACCACACCGGGACAGGGGCAGATGAGCAGTTCTTC.

This chain connects TRBV27 to TRBJ2-7; 13 bases line up with TRBD2. Germline V gene sequence: CDR1 MNHEY, CDR2 SMNVEV (reference sequence). V shed 5 bases and J 0 bases; nucleotides not matched to a gene: 10. The CDR3 extends over 18 amino acids. The CDR3 nucleotides read TGTGCCAGCAGTCCCCGGCCGGGACTAGCGGGACTCTCCTACGAGCAGTACTTC. This encodes CASSPRPGLAGLSYEQYF.

The V gene is TRBV13, the J gene TRBJ2-5; TRBD2 matches at 7 bases. The germline V gene encodes CDR1 PRHDT and CDR2 FYEKMQ (reference sequence). The CDR3 sequence is 17 residues long. V shed 1 base and J 0 bases; nucleotides not matched to a gene: 8. This CDR3 reads CASSLVSPSGYQETQYF. The CDR3 coding sequence is TGTGCCAGCAGCTTAGTTTCCCCTAGCGGATACCAAGAGACCCAGTACTTC.

The chain is built from TRBV11-2 and TRBJ2-5, with TRBD1 matching 7 bases. CDR1 is SGHAT, CDR2 FQNNGV, per germline. V was clipped by 2 bases and J by 5 bases; unmatched bases: 8. This CDR3 has 15 residues. The CDR3 sequence: CASSLTSGGGETQYF. CDR3 bases: TGTGCCAGCAGCTTAACGTCAGGGGGTGGGGAGACCCAGTACTTC.

The chain has TRBV5-8 and TRBJ2-1, with 10 bases lining up with TRBD2. J gave up 4 bases and V 1 base, and 5 bases lay outside the gene matches. The V gene's germline CDR1 is SGHTS and CDR2 YDEGEE. The CDR3 sequence is 16 residues long. The CDR3 sequence is CASSLRTSGVYNEQFF. Written as DNA, the CDR3 is TGTGCCAGCAGCTTGAGGACTAGCGGAGTGTACAATGAGCAGTTCTTC. Drawing the rest from reference TRBV5-8 and TRBJ2-1, the complete variable domain is EAGVTQSPTHLIKTRGQQATLRCSPISGHTSVYWYQQALGLGLQFLLWYDEGEERNRGNFPPRFSGRQFPNYSSELNVNALELEDSALYLCASSLRTSGVYNEQFFGPGTRLTVL.

This chain uses TRBV5-1 with TRBJ1-2; the match to TRBD1 covers 9 bases. J was trimmed by 7 bases and V by 4 bases; bases with no gene match: 8. Germline V gives CDR1 SGHRS, CDR2 YFSETQ. CDR3 size: 14 residues. The CDR3 nucleotides are TGCGCCAGCAGCCCCGACAGGGGGTTTTTTGGCTACACCTTC. This codes for CASSPDRGFFGYTF.

The CDR3 coding sequence is TGTGCCAGCAGTCCCCTGGGCCCCAAATGGGCCCAGTACTTC. Amino acid sequence: CASSPLGPKWAQYF. The V gene is TRBV28, the J gene TRBJ2-5; unclear D gene. The CDR3 loop spans 14 amino acids. CDR1 is MDHEN and CDR2 is SYDVKM in the germline V gene. V lost 5 bases to trimming and J lost 9 bases, with 19 bases between them.